Each of the 10 T cell receptor beta chains below was sequenced from the same sample in a study of spatial heterogeneity in lung cancer. Overall study findings and caveats: Intratumoral expanded alpha and beta TCR counts were found to track tumor mutation counts.

The time point denotes: sample taken at primary tumor resection. These receptors' antigens are unknown. TCRdb recomputed calls from the 5' RACE reads with MiXCR, one row per CDR3 protein. The sample has 800 to 1,000 distinct CDR3 sequences, around 33% seen once. Specimen: lung tumor tissue, collected at surgery. Source of these receptors: a female donor with early-stage non-small cell lung cancer.

The J gene is TRBJ1-1, the V gene TRBV4-2, with no clear D. Germline V gene data show CDR1 as LGHNA and CDR2 as YNFKEQ. This CDR3 contains 13 residues. Trimming shortened V by 7 bases and J by 1 base, and 10 bases separated the two germline ends. The CDR3 is CASNQDRNTEAFF. DNA of the CDR3: TGTGCCAGCAACCAGGATCGGAACACTGAAGCTTTCTTT.

This clonotype was picked up one time. The DNA of the CDR3 is TGTGCCAGCAGCCCATTCCCTGGACTCTCCGAGGGGACAGATACGCAGTATTTT. Translated, it gives CASSPFPGLSEGTDTQYF. The genes are TRBV7-6 and TRBJ2-3, with D possibly being TRBD1 or TRBD2 (5 bases each). CDR1 and CDR2 from the germline V gene are SGHVS and FNYEAQ. The CDR3 spans 18 residues. V lost 5 bases and J lost 3, with 24 bases in between.

This clonotype is deemed large (0.1 to 1%). The chain employs TRBV20-1 and TRBJ2-3, with a possible D match to TRBD2 (5 bases). Germline lookup yields CDR1 DFQATT and CDR2 SNEGSKA (reference sequence). The V end was cut by 3 bases, the J end by 1 base, with 14 bases between. The CDR3 runs 15 residues. The CDR3 nucleotides are TGCAGTGCTAGTGTGAGGGAAGCCGGCACAGATACGCAGTATTTT. This codes for CSASVREAGTDTQYF.

This clonotype has a handful of counts. This chain uses TRBV12-3 or TRBV12-4 with TRBJ2-7; 8 bases align to TRBD2. CDR3 length equals 15 residues. The V gene end was trimmed by 7 bases and the J gene end by 7 bases; junction bases not matched to a gene: 15. For the CDR3, the DNA is TGTGCCAGCACTCTTTCGGGAGGGCCGGGAAAAGAGCAGTACTTC. Translating gives CASTLSGGPGKEQYF.

V gene TRBV6-6 combines with J gene TRBJ2-5, with TRBD2 identical over 9 bases. The germline V gene has CDR1 MNHNY and CDR2 SVGAGI (reference sequence). The CDR3 has 14 residues. Trimming took 5 bases from V and 5 from J; bases not matched to a gene: 6. Here the CDR3 DNA reads TGTGCCAGCAGTAGCGGGGGGTTTGCGGAGACCCAGTACTTC. This gives the protein CASSSGGFAETQYF.

The gene calls are TRBV30 and TRBJ2-7; unclear D gene. The germline V and J ends were trimmed by 0 bases and 2 bases, with 8 bases remaining between them. Germline lookup yields CDR1 GTSNPN and CDR2 SVGIG (reference sequence). The CDR3 has 13 residues. The CDR3 sequence: CAWSVTVTYEQYF. CDR3 coding DNA: TGTGCCTGGAGTGTAACAGTAACCTACGAGCAGTACTTC.

The J gene is TRBJ1-1, the V gene TRBV10-3, with D possibly being TRBD1 (5 bases). Deletions cut 0 bases from V and 0 bases from J, with 8 bases between. The CDR3 extends over 15 amino acids. The V gene's germline CDR1 is ENHRY and CDR2 SYGVKD. CDR3: CAISESGLVNTEAFF. CDR3 nucleotide sequence: TGTGCCATCAGTGAGTCGGGACTAGTGAACACTGAAGCTTTCTTT.

By share of the sample, this clonotype is large. The rearrangement uses TRBV6-1 and TRBJ2-7; D not certain. V lost 1 base and J 3 bases, leaving 13 bases between the germline ends. Germline CDR1 MNHNS, CDR2 SASEGT. This CDR3 has 15 amino acids. The CDR3 loop reads CASSEEEAVFYEQYF. The CDR3, as DNA: TGTGCCAGCAGTGAAGAAGAGGCAGTTTTCTACGAGCAGTACTTC.

The chain carries TRBV2 and TRBJ2-1; D is unclear. Per germline, CDR1 SNHLY and CDR2 FYNNEI. The CDR3 loop spans 15 amino acids. The ends were cut back, 4 bases at V and 0 bases at J, with 10 bases in the middle. The CDR3 region is CASSGSAYSYNEQFF. In nucleotides, the CDR3 is TGTGCCAGCAGTGGGAGCGCCTACTCCTACAATGAGCAGTTCTTC.

The rearrangement links TRBV5-1 to TRBJ1-4, with TRBD1 matching 7 bases. Looked up from germline, CDR1 is SGHRS and CDR2 is YFSETQ. With 4 bases clipped from V and 5 bases from J, the junction kept 5 bases outside the gene matches. CDR3 length equals 14 residues. CDR3 region: CASSAGQPNEKLFF. In DNA form, the CDR3 reads TGCGCCAGCAGCGCGGGACAGCCCAATGAAAAACTGTTTTTT.